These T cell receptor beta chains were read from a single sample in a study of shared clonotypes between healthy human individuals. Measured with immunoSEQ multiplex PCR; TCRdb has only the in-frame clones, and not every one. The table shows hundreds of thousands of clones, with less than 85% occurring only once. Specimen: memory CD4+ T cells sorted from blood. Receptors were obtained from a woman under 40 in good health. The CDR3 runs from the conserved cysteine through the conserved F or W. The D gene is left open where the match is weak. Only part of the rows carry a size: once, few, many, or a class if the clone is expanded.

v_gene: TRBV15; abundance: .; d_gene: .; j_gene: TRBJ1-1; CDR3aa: CATSSTSDTEAFF; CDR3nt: TGTGCCACCAGCAGTACTAGTGACACTGAAGCTTTCTTT
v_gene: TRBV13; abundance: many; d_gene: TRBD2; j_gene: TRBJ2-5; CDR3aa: CASSPTSGETQYF; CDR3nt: TGTGCCAGCAGCCCTACTAGCGGTGAGACCCAGTACTTC
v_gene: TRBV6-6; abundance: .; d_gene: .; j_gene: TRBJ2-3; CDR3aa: CASSHKRSWDTQYF; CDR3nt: TGTGCCAGCAGCCACAAGCGGTCCTGGGATACGCAGTATTTT
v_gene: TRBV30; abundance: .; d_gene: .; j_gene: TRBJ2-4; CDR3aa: CAWSVPGEPAKNIQYF; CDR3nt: TGTGCCTGGAGTGTCCCTGGGGAGCCGGCCAAAAACATTCAGTACTTC
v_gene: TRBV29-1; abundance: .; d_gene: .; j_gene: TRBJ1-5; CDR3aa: CSVGTANQPQHF; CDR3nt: TGCAGCGTTGGGACAGCTAATCAGCCCCAGCATTTT
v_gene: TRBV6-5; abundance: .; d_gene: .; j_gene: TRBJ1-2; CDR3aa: CASSRQGSDGYTF; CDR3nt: TGTGCCAGCAGTAGGCAGGGTAGTGATGGCTACACCTTC
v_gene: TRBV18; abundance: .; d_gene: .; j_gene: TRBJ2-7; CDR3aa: CASSPPNPDEQYF; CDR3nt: TGTGCCAGCTCACCACCGAATCCGGACGAGCAGTACTTC
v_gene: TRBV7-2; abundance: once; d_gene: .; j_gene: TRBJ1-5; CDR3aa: CASSTEGGVRQPQHF; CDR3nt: TGTGCCAGCAGCACCGAGGGCGGGGTACGGCAGCCCCAGCATTTT
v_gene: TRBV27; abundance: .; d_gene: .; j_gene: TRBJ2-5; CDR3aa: CATRGWGGETQYF; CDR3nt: TGTGCCACCAGGGGGTGGGGAGGAGAGACCCAGTACTTC
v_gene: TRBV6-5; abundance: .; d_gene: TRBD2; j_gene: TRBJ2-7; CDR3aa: CASSPAGGLYEQYF; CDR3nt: TGTGCCAGCAGCCCCGCGGGGGGTCTCTACGAGCAGTACTTC
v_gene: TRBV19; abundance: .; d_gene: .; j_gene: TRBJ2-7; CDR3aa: CASSSDLPPYEQYF; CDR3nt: TGTGCCAGTAGTTCAGATCTCCCACCGTACGAGCAGTACTTC
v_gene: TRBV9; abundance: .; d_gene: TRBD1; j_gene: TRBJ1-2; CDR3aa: CASSGGESGGYGYTF; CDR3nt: TGTGCCAGCAGCGGAGGGGAATCAGGGGGCTATGGCTACACCTTC
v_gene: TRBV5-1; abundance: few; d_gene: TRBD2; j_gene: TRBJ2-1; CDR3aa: CASSLGPLAGNEQFF; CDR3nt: TGCGCCAGCAGCTTGGGTCCTCTAGCGGGCAATGAGCAGTTCTTC
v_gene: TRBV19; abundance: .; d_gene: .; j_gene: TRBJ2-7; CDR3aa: CASSKRSSYEQYF; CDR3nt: TGTGCCAGTAGTAAGAGGAGCTCCTACGAGCAGTACTTC
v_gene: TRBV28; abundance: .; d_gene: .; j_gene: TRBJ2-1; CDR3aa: CASSLRKPTSGLTGNEQFF; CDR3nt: TGTGCCAGCAGTTTACGTAAACCGACCAGCGGATTAACTGGGAATGAGCAGTTCTTC
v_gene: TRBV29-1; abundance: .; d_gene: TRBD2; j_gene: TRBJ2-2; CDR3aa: CSVKGGLAGTGELFF; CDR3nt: TGCAGCGTAAAGGGCGGACTAGCGGGAACCGGGGAGCTGTTTTTT
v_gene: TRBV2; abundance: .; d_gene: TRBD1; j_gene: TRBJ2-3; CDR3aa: CASSEARTGGEIDTQYF; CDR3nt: TGTGCCAGCAGTGAAGCTCGGACAGGGGGCGAGATAGATACGCAGTATTTT
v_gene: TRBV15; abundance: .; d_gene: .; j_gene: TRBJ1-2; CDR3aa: CATSGSSNTFRRGYTF; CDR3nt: TGTGCCACCAGCGGGAGTTCTAACACTTTTAGGCGCGGCTACACCTTC